This T cell receptor (beta chain) is drawn from a study of CD4 T cell repertoires in COVID-19. Profiling relied on immunoSEQ multiplex PCR, and the TCRdb table lists in-frame clones only, not all of them. Counted here are about 75,000 clones, approximately 83% occurring once; the ten biggest clones make up around 0.59%. Notes on this clone: Its antigen is still unknown.

Study-level findings and limits: Two or all three memory subsets shared several highly expanded SARS-CoV-2-reactive clonotypes.

Donors had recovered from mild-to-severe COVID-19. These memory T cells were uncultured and sequenced directly after ex vivo isolation. The CDR3 consists of 15 residues. V was clipped by 2 bases and J by 2 bases, with 13 bases between them. Germline lookup yields CDR1 GTSNPN and CDR2 SVGIG (reference sequence). The chain joins TRBV30 to TRBJ1-5, with D tentatively TRBD1 (6 bases). Specimen: CD4+ T cells from peripheral blood, collected after recovery from COVID-19. This TCR was recovered from a human donor who had COVID-19. CDR3 nucleotides: TGTGCCTGGAGTATGGGGGGCTCGGGCAATCAGCCCCAGCATTTT. It specifies CAWSMGGSGNQPQHF.